This TCR beta chain appears in the sequencing data of a study of T cells after yellow fever vaccination. General study points: Most primary-vaccination clones reappeared after the booster (more than 95% CD4, approximately 88% CD8).

One entry per CDR3 protein, called by TCRdb with MiXCR from the 5' RACE reads. The sample has 200,000 to 300,000 distinct CDR3 sequences, roughly 6.3% seen once. This clonotype was seen many times. What it binds is unknown. The V and J ends lost 0 bases and 7 bases respectively, with 8 bases between them. The CDR3 sequence is 13 residues long. CDR1 is SGHRS, CDR2 YFSETQ, per germline. The V gene is TRBV5-1, the J gene TRBJ2-1; no clear D gene. Specimen: CD4+ T cells sorted from PBMCs, collected on the day of the yellow fever booster vaccination. The receptor comes from a young man who received the YFV17D yellow fever vaccine. The CDR3 nucleotides read TGCGCCAGCAGCTTGGAGGTCGTGAATGAGCAGTTCTTC. It codes for CASSLEVVNEQFF.